The rows below give T cell receptor beta chains drawn from one sample of a study of cytomegalovirus exposure and HLA in healthy donors. The data were produced by immunoSEQ multiplex PCR, yet TCRdb's version contains in-frame clones alone and is incomplete. The table lists under 100,000 clones, about 73% of them singletons. The sample taken for sequencing was PBMCs. These TCRs come from a woman aged 50 to 60 in good health and CMV-seropositive. CDR3s include the opening cysteine and the closing phenylalanine or tryptophan. The order of the fields is CDR3 DNA, CDR3 protein, V gene, clone size, D gene, J gene. The D gene is left open where the match is weak. The listing skips clone size in some rows; elsewhere it reads once, few, many or a size class.

DNA: TGTGCCAGCAGCCGCAGGAGGTCCTACGAGCAGTACTTC
CDR3: CASSRRRSYEQYF
V: TRBV11-3
size: NA
D: NA
J: TRBJ2-7

DNA: TGTGCCAGTAGTATAGTAGCGGGTGTAAACACCGGGGAGCTGTTTTTT
CDR3: CASSIVAGVNTGELFF
V: TRBV19
size: few
D: TRBD2
J: TRBJ2-2

DNA: TGCGCCAGCGCCGTGGGGCCAGGGAACGCAGATACGCAGTATTTT
CDR3: CASAVGPGNADTQYF
V: TRBV4-3
size: NA
D: NA
J: TRBJ2-3

DNA: TGTGCCAGCAGTGAATTCCAGGCTGAAGCTTTCTTT
CDR3: CASSEFQAEAFF
V: TRBV25-1
size: NA
D: NA
J: TRBJ1-1

DNA: TGCGCCAGCAGTGAGTTAGGGACTAGTGAGCAGTTCTTC
CDR3: CASSELGTSEQFF
V: TRBV10-2
size: NA
D: TRBD2
J: TRBJ2-1

DNA: TGTGCCAGCAGCCTCGACAGGCGAAGCTCCTACGAGCAGTACTTC
CDR3: CASSLDRRSSYEQYF
V: TRBV5-4
size: few
D: NA
J: TRBJ2-7

DNA: TGTGCCAGCAGCCAAGTAGGTGGGGGCGAAAAACTGTTTTTT
CDR3: CASSQVGGGEKLFF
V: TRBV14
size: NA
D: NA
J: TRBJ1-4

DNA: TGCGCCAGCAGTGAGTCACGGGAGAGAGGCTACACCTTC
CDR3: CASSESRERGYTF
V: TRBV10-1
size: NA
D: NA
J: TRBJ1-2

DNA: TGTGCCAGCAGCGCGTCGACAAGAAACACTGAAGCTTTCTTT
CDR3: CASSASTRNTEAFF
V: TRBV9
size: NA
D: NA
J: TRBJ1-1

DNA: TGTGCCAGCAGCCGGACAGGGCTGGGTGCGGGGGACGAGCAGTACTTC
CDR3: CASSRTGLGAGDEQYF
V: TRBV28
size: NA
D: NA
J: TRBJ2-7

DNA: TGTGCCAGCAGCCCCTGGACTAACGAGCAGTACTTC
CDR3: CASSPWTNEQYF
V: TRBV28
size: medium-sized
D: NA
J: TRBJ2-7

DNA: TGCAGCGTTGGACAGGGCGGTCAGCCCCAGCATTTT
CDR3: CSVGQGGQPQHF
V: TRBV29-1
size: NA
D: TRBD1
J: TRBJ1-5

DNA: TGTGCCAGCAGCTTGGGCCAGGGTGGAGGCACAGATACGCAGTATTTT
CDR3: CASSLGQGGGTDTQYF
V: TRBV5-4
size: few
D: NA
J: TRBJ2-3

DNA: TGTGCCAGCAGCGCAACCAGGGTCGGACGGACCTATGGCTACACCTTC
CDR3: CASSATRVGRTYGYTF
V: TRBV7-9
size: NA
D: NA
J: TRBJ1-2

DNA: TGTGCCAGCTCACCGACTAGGGACAGAAGCAATCAGCCCCAGCATTTT
CDR3: CASSPTRDRSNQPQHF
V: TRBV18
size: NA
D: TRBD1
J: TRBJ1-5

DNA: TGTGCCAGTAGCATTCAGGGGTCGGATCAGCCCCAGCATTTT
CDR3: CASSIQGSDQPQHF
V: TRBV19
size: NA
D: NA
J: TRBJ1-5

DNA: TGTGCCAGCAGGGATTTCACAGGGGGTAACACTGAAGCTTTCTTT
CDR3: CASRDFTGGNTEAFF
V: TRBV28
size: NA
D: TRBD1
J: TRBJ1-1

DNA: TGCGCCAGCAGCCAAGAAGGAAAAGGGGAAGAGACCCAGTACTTC
CDR3: CASSQEGKGEETQYF
V: TRBV4-1
size: NA
D: NA
J: TRBJ2-5

DNA: TGTGCCAGCAGCTTAACGGGAGGGCCTTCGCGCCTTGACGAGCAGTACTTC
CDR3: CASSLTGGPSRLDEQYF
V: TRBV7-2
size: NA
D: TRBD2
J: TRBJ2-7

DNA: TGTGCCAGCAGCTCGATAAAAGGGGGATCAGTTTTCTTT
CDR3: CASSSIKGGSVFF
V: TRBV7-3
size: once
D: NA
J: TRBJ1-1

DNA: TGTGCCAGCAGCTCGGGACAGGCGATAAATCAGCCCCAGCATTTT
CDR3: CASSSGQAINQPQHF
V: TRBV7-2
size: NA
D: TRBD1
J: TRBJ1-5

DNA: TGCGCCAGCAGCCGAGGGACTAGCGGGGAAGAGACCCAGTACTTC
CDR3: CASSRGTSGEETQYF
V: TRBV4-3
size: NA
D: TRBD2
J: TRBJ2-5

DNA: TGTGCCAGCAGCTTAGTAGCGAGTGCCTACAATGAGCAGTTCTTC
CDR3: CASSLVASAYNEQFF
V: TRBV11-2
size: NA
D: NA
J: TRBJ2-1